This T cell receptor beta chain originates from a study of HIV-infected children after antiretroviral therapy interruption. Study information: Samples from the continuous-treatment group were taken at weeks 0, 48 and 150.

This clonotype was observed a single time. Its antigen is not known. Study observations and caveats: After treatment interruption started, naive CD4+ CDR3 overlap across time points dropped.

Germline loops: CDR1 WNHNN, CDR2 SYGVQD (reference sequence). The V and J ends lost 6 bases and 6 bases respectively, with 14 bases between them. The length of the CDR3 is 14 residues. The treatment is: PENTA 11 planned treatment interruption arm or continuous ART arm. Participants had taken at least three-drug ART for at least 24 weeks. Naive CD4+ CD45RA+ CD45RO- T cells were FACS-sorted from thawed PBMCs. The TCR library was built from RNA with a 3' RACE protocol and unique molecular identifiers. Each CDR3 protein is one row after TCRdb ran MiXCR on the 3' RACE reads. The sample holds approximately 89,000 distinct CDR3 sequences, 5.5% to 8.5% seen once.

This clonotype originated in a pool of human donors with HIV. This chain connects TRBV10-1 to TRBJ2-2, with D possibly being TRBD2 (5 bases). The input for sequencing was CD45RA+ CD4+ T cells from PBMCs, pooled from several time points, taken from a donor given antiretroviral therapy, either interrupted or continuous. Subset: naive CD4+ CD45RA+ CD45RO- T cells. CDR3 protein: CASRASGISGELFF. The CDR3 region has the DNA TGCGCCAGCAGGGCTTCGGGGATCTCCGGGGAGCTGTTTTTT.